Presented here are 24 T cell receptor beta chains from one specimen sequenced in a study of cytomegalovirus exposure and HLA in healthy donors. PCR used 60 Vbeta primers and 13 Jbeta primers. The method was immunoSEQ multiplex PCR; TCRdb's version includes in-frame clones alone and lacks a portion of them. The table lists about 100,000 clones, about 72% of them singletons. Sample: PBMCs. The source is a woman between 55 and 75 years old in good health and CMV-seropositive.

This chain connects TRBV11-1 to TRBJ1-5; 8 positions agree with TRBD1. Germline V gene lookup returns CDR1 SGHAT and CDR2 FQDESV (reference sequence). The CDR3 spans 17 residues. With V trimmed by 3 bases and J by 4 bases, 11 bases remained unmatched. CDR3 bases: TGTGCCAGCAGCTTGAGTAACCGGGACAGGACAAATCAGCCCCAGCATTTT. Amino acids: CASSLSNRDRTNQPQHF.

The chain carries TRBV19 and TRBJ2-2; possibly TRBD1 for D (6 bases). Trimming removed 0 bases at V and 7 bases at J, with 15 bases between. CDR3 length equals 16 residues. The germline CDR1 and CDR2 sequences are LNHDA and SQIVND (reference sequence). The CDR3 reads CASSIDPYRVIGELFF. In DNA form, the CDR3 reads TGTGCCAGTAGTATAGATCCCTACAGGGTAATCGGGGAGCTGTTTTTT. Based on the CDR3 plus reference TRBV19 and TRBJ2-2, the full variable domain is DGGITQSPKYLFRKEGQNVTLSCEQNLNHDAMYWYRQDPGQGLRLIYYSQIVNDFQKGDIAEGYSVSREKKESFPLTVTSAQKNPTAFYLCASSIDPYRVIGELFFGEGSRLTVL.

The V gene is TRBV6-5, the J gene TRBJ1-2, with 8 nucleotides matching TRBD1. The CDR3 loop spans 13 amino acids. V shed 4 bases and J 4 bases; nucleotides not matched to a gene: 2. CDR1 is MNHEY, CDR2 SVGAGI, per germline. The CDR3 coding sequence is TGTGCCAGCAGTTCGACAGGGGTCTATGGCTACACCTTC. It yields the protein CASSSTGVYGYTF.

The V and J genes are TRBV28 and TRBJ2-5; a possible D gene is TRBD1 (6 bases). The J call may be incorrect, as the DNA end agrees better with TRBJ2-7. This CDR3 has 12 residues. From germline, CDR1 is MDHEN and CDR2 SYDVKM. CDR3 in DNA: TGTGCCAGCACTCAGGGGTCCTACGAGCAGTACTTC. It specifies CASTQGSYEQYF.

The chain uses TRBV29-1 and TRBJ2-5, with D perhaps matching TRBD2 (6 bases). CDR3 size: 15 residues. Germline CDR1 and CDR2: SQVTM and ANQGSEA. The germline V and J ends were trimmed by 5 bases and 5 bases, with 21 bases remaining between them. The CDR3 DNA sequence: TGCAGCGTTTTGATTGGAGGGAGAATGTTGGAGACCCAGTACTTC. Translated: CSVLIGGRMLETQYF.

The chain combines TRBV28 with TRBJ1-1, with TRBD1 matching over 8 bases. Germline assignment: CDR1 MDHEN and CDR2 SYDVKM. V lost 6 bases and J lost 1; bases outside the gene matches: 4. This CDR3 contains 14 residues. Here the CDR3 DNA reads TGTGCCAGCAGCAACAGGGGGAGGAACACTGAAGCTTTCTTT. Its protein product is CASSNRGRNTEAFF.

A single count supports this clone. The CDR3 DNA is TGTGCCAGCAGCTCCTCCTATAAGGGGAATTACGAGCAGTACTTC. This sequence encodes CASSSSYKGNYEQYF. V and J are TRBV7-6 and TRBJ2-7, with D perhaps TRBD1 (5 bases). This CDR3 region has 15 residues. V gave up 4 bases and J gave up 4 bases, with 17 bases separating them. CDR1 and CDR2 (germline): SGHVS, FNYEAQ.

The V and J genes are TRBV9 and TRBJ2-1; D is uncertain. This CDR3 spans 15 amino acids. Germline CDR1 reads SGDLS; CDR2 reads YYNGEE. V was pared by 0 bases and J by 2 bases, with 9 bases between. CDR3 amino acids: CASSVDWAAYNEQFF. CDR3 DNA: TGTGCCAGCAGCGTAGATTGGGCCGCCTACAATGAGCAGTTCTTC.

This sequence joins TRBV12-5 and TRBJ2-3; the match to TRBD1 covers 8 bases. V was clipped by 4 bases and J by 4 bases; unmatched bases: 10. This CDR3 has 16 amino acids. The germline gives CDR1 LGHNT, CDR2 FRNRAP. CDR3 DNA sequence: TGTGCTAGTGGTTCGCTATCGGACAGGGTGCCAGATACGCAGTATTTT. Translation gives CASGSLSDRVPDTQYF.

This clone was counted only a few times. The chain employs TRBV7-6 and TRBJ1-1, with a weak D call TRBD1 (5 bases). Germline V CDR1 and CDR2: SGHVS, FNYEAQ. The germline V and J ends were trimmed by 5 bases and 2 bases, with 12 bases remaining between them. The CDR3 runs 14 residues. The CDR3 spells CASSLYGGNTEAFF. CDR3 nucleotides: TGTGCCAGCAGCCTCTACGGGGGAAACACTGAAGCTTTCTTT. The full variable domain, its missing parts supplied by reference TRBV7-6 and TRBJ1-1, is GAGVSQSPRYKVTKRGQDVALRCDPISGHVSLYWYRQALGQGPEFLTYFNYEAQQDKSGLPNDRFSAERPEGSISTLTIQRTEQRDSAMYRCASSLYGGNTEAFFGQGTRLTVV.

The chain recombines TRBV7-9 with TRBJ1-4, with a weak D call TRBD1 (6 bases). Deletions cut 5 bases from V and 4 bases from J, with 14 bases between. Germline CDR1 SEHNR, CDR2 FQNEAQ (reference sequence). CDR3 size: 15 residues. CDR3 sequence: CASSLPGGHNEKLFF. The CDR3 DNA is TGTGCCAGCAGCCTCCCGGGGGGGCATAATGAAAAACTGTTTTTT.

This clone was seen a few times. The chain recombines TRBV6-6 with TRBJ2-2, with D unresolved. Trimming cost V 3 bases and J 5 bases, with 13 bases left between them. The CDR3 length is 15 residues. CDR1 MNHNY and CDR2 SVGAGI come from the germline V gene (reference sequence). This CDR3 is CASSYAVLGTGELFF. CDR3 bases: TGTGCCAGCAGTTATGCGGTCTTAGGAACCGGGGAGCTGTTTTTT.

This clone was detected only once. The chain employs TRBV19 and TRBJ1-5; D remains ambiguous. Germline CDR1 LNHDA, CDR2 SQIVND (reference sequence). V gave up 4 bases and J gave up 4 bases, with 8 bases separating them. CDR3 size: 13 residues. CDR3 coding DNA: TGTGCCAGTAGTAACGAGCGAAATCAGCCCCAGCATTTT. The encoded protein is CASSNERNQPQHF.

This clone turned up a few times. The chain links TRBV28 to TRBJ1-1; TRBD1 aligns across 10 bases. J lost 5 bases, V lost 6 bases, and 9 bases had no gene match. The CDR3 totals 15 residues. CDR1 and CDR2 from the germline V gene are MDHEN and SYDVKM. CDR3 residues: CASRWGDRGLTEAFF. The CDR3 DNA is TGTGCCAGCAGATGGGGTGACAGGGGGCTTACTGAAGCTTTCTTT.

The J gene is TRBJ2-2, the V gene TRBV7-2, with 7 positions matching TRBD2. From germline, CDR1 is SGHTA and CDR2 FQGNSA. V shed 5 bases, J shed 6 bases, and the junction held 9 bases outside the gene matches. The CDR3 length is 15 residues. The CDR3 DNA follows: TGTGCCAGCAGCCCAAGGGAGGGCCGTGCCGGGGAGCTGTTTTTT. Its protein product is CASSPREGRAGELFF.

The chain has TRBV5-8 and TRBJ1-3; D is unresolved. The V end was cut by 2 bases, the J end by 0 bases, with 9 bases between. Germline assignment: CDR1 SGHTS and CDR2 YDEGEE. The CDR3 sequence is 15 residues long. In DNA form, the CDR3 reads TGTGCCAGCAGCTTTGGCAGATACTCTGGAAACACCATATATTTT. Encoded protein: CASSFGRYSGNTIYF. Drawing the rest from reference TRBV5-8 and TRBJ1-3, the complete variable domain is EAGVTQSPTHLIKTRGQQATLRCSPISGHTSVYWYQQALGLGLQFLLWYDEGEERNRGNFPPRFSGRQFPNYSSELNVNALELEDSALYLCASSFGRYSGNTIYFGEGSWLTVV.

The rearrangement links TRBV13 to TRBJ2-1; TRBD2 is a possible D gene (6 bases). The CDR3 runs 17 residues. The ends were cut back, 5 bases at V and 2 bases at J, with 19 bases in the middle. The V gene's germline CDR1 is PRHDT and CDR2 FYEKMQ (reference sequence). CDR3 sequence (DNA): TGTGCCAGCAGCCCTATCTGGGAGGAGGCGACCTACAATGAGCAGTTCTTC. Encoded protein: CASSPIWEEATYNEQFF.

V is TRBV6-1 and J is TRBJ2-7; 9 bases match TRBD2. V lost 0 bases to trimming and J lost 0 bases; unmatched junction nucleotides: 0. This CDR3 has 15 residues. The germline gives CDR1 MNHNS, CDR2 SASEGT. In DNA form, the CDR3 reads TGTGCCAGCAGTGAAGCGACTAGCGGCTCCTACGAGCAGTACTTC. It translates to CASSEATSGSYEQYF.

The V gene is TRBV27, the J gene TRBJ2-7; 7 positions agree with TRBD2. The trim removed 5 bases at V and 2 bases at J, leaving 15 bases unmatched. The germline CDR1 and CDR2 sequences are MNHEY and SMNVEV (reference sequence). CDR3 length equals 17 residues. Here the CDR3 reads CASSTRLLQAGTYEQYF. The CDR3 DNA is TGTGCCAGCAGTACCCGCTTGCTCCAAGCGGGAACCTACGAGCAGTACTTC.

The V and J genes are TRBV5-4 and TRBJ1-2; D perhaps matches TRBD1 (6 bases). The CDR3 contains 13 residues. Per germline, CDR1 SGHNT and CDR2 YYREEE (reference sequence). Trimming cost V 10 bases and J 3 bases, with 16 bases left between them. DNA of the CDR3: TGTGCCGCCACCCGAGGGGGGGACTATGGCTACACCTTC. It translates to CAATRGGDYGYTF.

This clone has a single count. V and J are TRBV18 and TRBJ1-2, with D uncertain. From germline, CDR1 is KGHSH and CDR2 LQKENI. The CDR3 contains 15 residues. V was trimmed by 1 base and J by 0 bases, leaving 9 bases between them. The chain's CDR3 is CASSPLPGTNYGYTF. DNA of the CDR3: TGTGCCAGCTCACCACTCCCGGGGACTAACTATGGCTACACCTTC. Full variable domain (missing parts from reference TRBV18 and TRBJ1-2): NAGVMQNPRHLVRRRGQEARLRCSPMKGHSHVYWYRQLPEEGLKFMVYLQKENIIDESGMPKERFSAEFPKEGPSILRIQQVVRGDSAAYFCASSPLPGTNYGYTFGSGTRLTVV.

The CDR3 DNA is TGTGCCAGCAGTTTACTGACTAGCGCGAACACCGGGGAGCTGTTTTTT. The encoded protein is CASSLLTSANTGELFF. This chain joins TRBV27 and TRBJ2-2, with 8 bases matching TRBD2. The CDR3 loop spans 16 amino acids. With V trimmed by 2 bases and J by 0 bases, 2 bases remained unmatched. Germline V gene data show CDR1 as MNHEY and CDR2 as SMNVEV (reference sequence).

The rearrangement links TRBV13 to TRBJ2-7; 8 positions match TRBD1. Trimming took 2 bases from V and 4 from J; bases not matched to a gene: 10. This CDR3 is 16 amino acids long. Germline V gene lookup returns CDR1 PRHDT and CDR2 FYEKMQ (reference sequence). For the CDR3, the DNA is TGTGCCAGCAGCTTAAGTGGAGGACAGGGTACGTACGAGCAGTACTTC. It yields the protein CASSLSGGQGTYEQYF.

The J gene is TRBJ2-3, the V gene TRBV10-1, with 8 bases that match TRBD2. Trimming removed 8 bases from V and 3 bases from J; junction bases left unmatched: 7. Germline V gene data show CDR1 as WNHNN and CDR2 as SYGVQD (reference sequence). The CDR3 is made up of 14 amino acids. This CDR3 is CASGVSGRTDTQYF. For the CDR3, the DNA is TGCGCCAGCGGGGTGAGCGGGAGAACAGATACGCAGTATTTT.